This TCR beta chain was captured by sequencing in a study of beta chain features in type 1 diabetes. Regarding the study as a whole: Patients showed naive, central memory and Treg TCRB repertoires that appeared more similar than those of healthy donors. Patients with Type 1 diabetes showed moderately but significantly shorter TCRB CDR3s in all four CD4+ subsets. A possible short-template PCR bias applies equally to patients and controls.

Trimming pared 3 bases from V and 2 bases from J, leaving 23 bases between. This CDR3 spans 18 amino acids. Germline CDR1 and CDR2: SGHVS and FQNEAQ. This clone was picked up a small number of times. What it binds is unknown. The investigators reverse transcribed all of the isolated RNA, so they sequenced expressed TCRB transcripts. Profiled with immunoSEQ multiplex PCR; TCRdb holds only in-frame clones, not every one. The sample has about 340,000 clones; approximately 12% are singletons. Without exception, sorted populations had purity beyond 95%. The V and J genes are TRBV7-8 and TRBJ2-7, with D possibly TRBD1 on 5 matching bases. The TCR comes from a woman under 30 with type 1 diabetes. The specimen sequenced was naive CD4+ T cells from blood. The CDR3 protein is CASSFRGAGRGTAYEQYF. The CDR3 DNA sequence: TGTGCCAGCAGCTTTCGTGGGGCAGGGCGCGGCACGGCCTACGAGCAGTACTTC. Variable domain in full (rest from reference TRBV7-8 and TRBJ2-7): GAGVSQSPRYKVAKRGQDVALRCDPISGHVSLFWYQQALGQGPEFLTYFQNEAQLDKSGLPSDRFFAERPEGSVSTLKIQRTQQEDSAVYLCASSFRGAGRGTAYEQYFGPGTRLTVT.